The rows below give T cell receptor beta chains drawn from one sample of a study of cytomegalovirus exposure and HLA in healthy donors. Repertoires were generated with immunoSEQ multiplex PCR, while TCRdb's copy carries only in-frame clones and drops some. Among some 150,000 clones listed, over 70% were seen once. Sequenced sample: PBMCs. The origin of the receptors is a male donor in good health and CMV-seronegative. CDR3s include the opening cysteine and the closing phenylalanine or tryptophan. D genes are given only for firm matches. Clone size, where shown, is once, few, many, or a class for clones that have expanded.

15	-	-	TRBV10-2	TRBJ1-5	CASRLTGTRGQPQHF	TGCGCCAGCAGACTTACCGGGACGCGGGGCCAGCCCCAGCATTTT
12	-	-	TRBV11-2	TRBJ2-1	CASSWGEGEQFF	TGTGCCAGCAGCTGGGGAGAGGGTGAGCAGTTCTTC
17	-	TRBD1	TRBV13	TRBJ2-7	CASSRRFETGIGYEQYF	TGTGCCAGCAGCCGTCGGTTCGAGACAGGGATAGGCTACGAGCAGTACTTC
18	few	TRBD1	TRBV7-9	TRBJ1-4	CASSPGQGAGATNEKLFF	TGTGCCAGCAGCCCGGGACAGGGGGCAGGGGCAACTAATGAAAAACTGTTTTTT
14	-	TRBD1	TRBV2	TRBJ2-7	CASRSTGGSYEQYF	TGTGCCAGCAGATCGACAGGGGGTTCCTACGAGCAGTACTTC
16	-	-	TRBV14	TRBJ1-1	CASSQIDRVGNTEAFF	TGTGCCAGCAGCCAGATCGACAGAGTCGGGAACACTGAAGCTTTCTTT
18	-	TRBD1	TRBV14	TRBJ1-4	CASSQGDRGKRGSEKLFF	TGTGCCAGCAGCCAAGGGGACAGGGGAAAACGTGGAAGCGAAAAACTGTTTTTT
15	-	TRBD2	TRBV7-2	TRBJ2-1	CASRLEAGGYNEQFF	TGTGCCAGCAGGCTAGAAGCGGGGGGGTACAATGAGCAGTTCTTC
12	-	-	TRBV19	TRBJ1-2	CASSDRTYGYTF	TGTGCCAGCTCCGACAGGACCTATGGCTACACCTTC
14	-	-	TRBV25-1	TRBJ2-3	CASSERASTDTQYF	TGTGCCAGCAGTGAAAGAGCTAGCACAGATACGCAGTATTTT
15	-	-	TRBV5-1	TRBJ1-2	CASSPGDQTGDGYTF	TGCGCCAGCAGCCCCGGAGACCAGACAGGTGATGGCTACACCTTC
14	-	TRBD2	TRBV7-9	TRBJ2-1	CASRTSGRGNEQFF	TGTGCCAGCAGGACTAGCGGGAGGGGAAATGAGCAGTTCTTC
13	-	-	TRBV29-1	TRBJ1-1	CSGGQGLSTEALF	TGCAGCGGGGGGCAGGGTTTGAGCACTGAAGCTCTCTTT
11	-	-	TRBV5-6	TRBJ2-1	CASSQFNEQFF	TGTGCCAGCAGCCAGTTCAATGAGCAGTTCTTC
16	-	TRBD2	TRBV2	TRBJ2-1	CASRKGLAGLAGEQFF	TGTGCCAGCAGGAAGGGGCTAGCGGGGCTGGCGGGTGAGCAGTTCTTC
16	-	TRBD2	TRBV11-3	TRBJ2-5	CASSPTSGGDQETQYF	TGTGCCAGCAGCCCGACTAGCGGGGGGGACCAAGAGACCCAGTACTTC
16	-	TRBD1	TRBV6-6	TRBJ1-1	CASSYLMTGTDTEAFF	TGTGCCAGCAGTTACCTCATGACAGGGACAGACACTGAAGCTTTCTTT
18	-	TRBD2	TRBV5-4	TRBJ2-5	CASSLYTSGGGYQETQYF	TGTGCCAGCAGCTTATATACTAGCGGGGGTGGGTACCAAGAGACCCAGTACTTC
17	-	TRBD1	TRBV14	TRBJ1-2	CASSQETGGNDNYGYTF	TGTGCCAGCAGCCAAGAAACAGGGGGAAACGATAACTATGGCTACACCTTC
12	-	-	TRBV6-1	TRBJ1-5	CASSEYGRPQHF	TGTGCCAGCAGTGAATATGGCCGACCCCAGCATTTT
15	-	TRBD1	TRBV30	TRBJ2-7	CAWSVGDRLTYEQYF	TGTGCCTGGAGTGTAGGGGACAGATTAACCTACGAGCAGTACTTC
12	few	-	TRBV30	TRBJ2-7	CAWSVSGYEQYF	TGTGCCTGGAGTGTTTCGGGTTACGAGCAGTACTTC
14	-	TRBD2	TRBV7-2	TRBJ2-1	CASSTRTSVGLEFF	TGTGCCAGCAGCACCCGGACTAGCGTCGGGTTGGAGTTCTTC
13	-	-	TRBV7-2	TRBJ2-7	CASSSRTSLEQYF	TGTGCCAGCAGCTCGCGGACAAGCCTCGAGCAGTACTTC
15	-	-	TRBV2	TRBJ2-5	CASRRHVQGKETQYF	TGTGCCAGCAGGAGACACGTCCAGGGGAAAGAGACCCAGTACTTC
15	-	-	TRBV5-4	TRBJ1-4	CASSSWAGINEKLFF	TGTGCCAGCAGCTCTTGGGCCGGGATTAATGAAAAACTGTTTTTT
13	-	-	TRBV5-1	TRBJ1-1	CASSFGGNTEAFF	TGCGCCAGCAGCTTCGGGGGGAACACTGAAGCTTTCTTT
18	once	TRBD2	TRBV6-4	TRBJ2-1	CASSDTSKRELVYNEQFF	TGTGCCAGCAGTGACACCTCGAAGCGGGAGTTAGTTTACAATGAGCAGTTCTTC
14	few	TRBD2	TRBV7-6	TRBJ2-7	CASSHGTSGYEQYF	TGTGCCAGCAGCCACGGGACTAGCGGCTACGAGCAGTACTTC
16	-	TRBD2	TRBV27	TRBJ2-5	CASSLAGLISRETQYF	TGTGCCAGCAGTTTAGCGGGACTAATCTCACGAGAGACCCAGTACTTC
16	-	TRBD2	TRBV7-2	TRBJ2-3	CASSLDVAGAADTQYF	TGTGCCAGCAGCTTAGATGTAGCGGGAGCGGCAGATACGCAGTATTTT
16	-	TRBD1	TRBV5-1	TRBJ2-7	CASSQARQGISYEQYF	TGCGCCAGCAGCCAAGCACGACAGGGGATATCCTACGAGCAGTACTTC
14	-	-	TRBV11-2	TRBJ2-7	CASSLTQGEGEQYF	TGTGCCAGCAGCTTAACTCAGGGTGAAGGCGAGCAGTACTTC
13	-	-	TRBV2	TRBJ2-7	CASRKQVGYEQYF	TGTGCCAGCAGGAAACAAGTCGGGTACGAGCAGTACTTC
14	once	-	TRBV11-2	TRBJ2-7	CASSLVGPTYEQYF	TGTGCCAGCAGCTTAGTGGGCCCCACCTACGAGCAGTACTTC
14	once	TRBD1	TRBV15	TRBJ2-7	CATSRGSGGYEQYF	TGTGCCACCAGCAGAGGCTCAGGGGGCTACGAGCAGTACTTC
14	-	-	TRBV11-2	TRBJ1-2	CASSFILDSLTTAF	TGTGCCAGCAGCTTTATATTGGACAGCCTTACTACGGCCTTC
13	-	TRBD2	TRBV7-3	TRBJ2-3	CASSLRGGDTQYF	TGTGCCAGCAGCTTACGGGGGGGAGATACGCAGTATTTT
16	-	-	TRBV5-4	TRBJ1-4	CASSLGAAATNEKLFF	TGTGCCAGCAGCTTGGGGGCAGCTGCAACTAATGAAAAACTGTTTTTT
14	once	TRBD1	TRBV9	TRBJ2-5	CASSVGQVQETQYF	TGTGCCAGCAGCGTTGGACAGGTTCAAGAGACCCAGTACTTC